The rows below give T cell receptor beta chains drawn from one sample of a study of blood T cell repertoires in COVID-19. The repertoire was sequenced with immunoSEQ multiplex PCR; TCRdb's copy has only in-frame clones and lacks some. The table has about 330,000 clones, roughly 82% seen once; the top ten hold around 1.5%. The sequencing sample was made of peripheral blood. The receptors come from a woman aged 45-60 years with acute or convalescent COVID-19. Both conserved end residues are part of each CDR3. A D gene is named only where the DNA matches it firmly. Size tells how often a clone was seen (once, few, many) or the class of an expanded clone, and some rows leave it out.

CDR3	DNA	size	D	J	V
CASSAPGTSGAYEQYF	TGTGCCAGCAGTGCACCCGGGACTAGCGGAGCCTACGAGCAGTACTTC	NA	TRBD2	TRBJ2-7	TRBV28
CASSQKYPFLAGVGEQYF	TGTGCCAGCAGCCAAAAGTACCCCTTCCTAGCGGGAGTAGGGGAGCAGTACTTC	NA	TRBD2	TRBJ2-7	TRBV14
CASSPIVGTGSRDEQFF	TGCGCCAGCAGCCCCATTGTGGGGACAGGGAGTAGGGATGAGCAGTTCTTC	NA	TRBD1	TRBJ2-1	TRBV4-3
CASSYPAGEMATQYF	TGTGCCAGCAGTTACCCGGCAGGGGAGATGGCGACCCAGTACTTC	NA	NA	TRBJ2-5	TRBV6-6
CASSLGEAGDYEQYF	TGTGCCAGCAGCTTAGGGGAGGCGGGAGACTACGAGCAGTACTTC	NA	TRBD2	TRBJ2-7	TRBV7-3
CASSQVRQGGRNEQYF	TGCGCCAGCAGCCAAGTCCGGCAGGGCGGCAGGAACGAGCAGTACTTC	NA	NA	TRBJ2-7	TRBV4-3
CATSRPGGSSGANVLTF	TGTGCCACCAGCCGACCGGGCGGGAGCTCTGGGGCCAACGTCCTGACTTTC	NA	TRBD2	TRBJ2-6	TRBV2
CASSFYSDRPLEQYF	TGCGCCAGCAGCTTTTACTCCGACAGGCCTCTCGAGCAGTACTTC	NA	NA	TRBJ2-7	TRBV5-1
CASSLRHNLNRGTGLLETQYF	TGCGCCAGCAGCCTGCGACATAACTTGAACAGGGGTACGGGGCTGTTAGAGACCCAGTACTTC	NA	TRBD1	TRBJ2-5	TRBV4-1
CASSLNEKLFF	TGTGCCAGCAGCCTTAATGAAAAACTGTTTTTT	NA	NA	TRBJ1-4	TRBV11-2
CASRLGGTGSYNEQFF	TGTGCCAGCAGACTCGGAGGGACTGGCTCCTACAATGAGCAGTTCTTC	NA	NA	TRBJ2-1	TRBV3-1/TRBV3-2
CASSSQGGYTEAFF	TGTGCCAGCAGTTCTCAGGGGGGTTACACTGAAGCTTTCTTT	NA	TRBD1	TRBJ1-1	TRBV2
CASVRTSNTEAFF	TGTGCCAGCGTACGCACATCGAACACTGAAGCTTTCTTT	NA	NA	TRBJ1-1	TRBV6-5
CASSQGNNQPQHF	TGTGCCAGCAGCCAGGGGAACAATCAGCCCCAGCATTTT	once	NA	TRBJ1-5	TRBV6-2/TRBV6-3
CASSLARGGRSYEQYF	TGTGCCAGCAGCTTGGCCAGGGGAGGGAGATCCTACGAGCAGTACTTC	NA	NA	TRBJ2-7	TRBV5-4
CASSTWYNEQFF	TGTGCCAGCTCGACTTGGTACAATGAGCAGTTCTTC	NA	NA	TRBJ2-1	TRBV12-3/TRBV12-4
CASSRKGGYEQYF	TGTGCCAGCAGCCGGAAAGGGGGCTACGAGCAGTACTTC	once	NA	TRBJ2-7	TRBV2
CASSSNPGTSGSFYEQYF	TGTGCCAGCAGCTCGAACCCCGGGACTAGCGGGAGTTTCTACGAGCAGTACTTC	NA	TRBD2	TRBJ2-7	TRBV7-6
CSAGQDNTEAFF	TGCAGCGCAGGACAGGACAACACTGAAGCTTTCTTT	NA	TRBD1	TRBJ1-1	TRBV29-1
CASSSTGGPNEKLFF	TGTGCCAGCAGCTCGACAGGGGGCCCTAATGAAAAACTGTTTTTT	NA	TRBD1	TRBJ1-4	TRBV7-3
CASSEYIYQETQYF	TGTGCCAGCAGTGAATATATCTATCAAGAGACCCAGTACTTC	NA	NA	TRBJ2-5	TRBV25-1
CATSSPTSGFATIAKNIQYF	TGTGCCACCAGCTCACCGACTAGCGGGTTCGCCACAATAGCCAAAAACATTCAGTACTTC	once	TRBD2	TRBJ2-4	TRBV15
CASSPQGGRVLTDTQYF	TGTGCCAGCAGCCCTCAAGGGGGGAGGGTCCTCACAGATACGCAGTATTTT	few	NA	TRBJ2-3	TRBV9
CASSGGLAGGKSTDTQYF	TGTGCCAGTAGTGGCGGACTAGCGGGAGGGAAGAGCACAGATACGCAGTATTTT	NA	TRBD2	TRBJ2-3	TRBV19
CASSYFGPGNQPQHF	TGTGCCAGCAGTTACTTTGGGCCCGGCAATCAGCCCCAGCATTTT	few	NA	TRBJ1-5	TRBV6-5
CASLSPGTPNTEAFF	TGTGCCAGCCTTAGCCCCGGGACACCAAACACTGAAGCTTTCTTT	NA	NA	TRBJ1-1	TRBV28
CASSGRDREQFF	TGTGCCAGCAGCGGCCGGGATCGAGAGCAGTTCTTC	NA	NA	TRBJ2-1	TRBV9
CASRGIDRANQPQHF	TGTGCCAGCAGAGGAATAGACAGGGCGAATCAGCCCCAGCATTTT	NA	TRBD1	TRBJ1-5	TRBV2
CASSESRTGKNSPLHF	TGTGCCAGCAGTGAATCCAGGACAGGGAAAAATTCACCCCTCCACTTT	NA	TRBD1	TRBJ1-6	TRBV2
CASTDRGLGEQFF	TGTGCCAGCACGGACAGGGGACTGGGTGAGCAGTTCTTC	NA	TRBD1	TRBJ2-1	TRBV12-3/TRBV12-4
CASSEGSEGHGSYEQYF	TGTGCCAGCAGTGAAGGGTCAGAGGGACACGGGTCCTACGAGCAGTACTTC	NA	NA	TRBJ2-7	TRBV2
CASSLDGHNYGYTF	TGCGCCAGCAGCTTGGATGGCCATAACTATGGCTACACCTTC	NA	NA	TRBJ1-2	TRBV5-1
CVSSTRGLTEAFF	TGTGTCAGCAGCACCAGGGGGCTCACTGAAGCTTTCTTT	NA	NA	TRBJ1-1	TRBV21-1
CASSLDGINYGYTF	TGTGCCAGCAGTCTGGACGGGATTAACTATGGCTACACCTTC	once	NA	TRBJ1-2	TRBV2
CASSPLAGSYNEQFF	TGTGCCAGCAGCCCACTAGCGGGATCCTACAATGAGCAGTTCTTC	NA	TRBD2	TRBJ2-1	TRBV9
CASTLTGNPYEQYF	TGTGCCAGCACATTGACAGGGAACCCCTACGAGCAGTACTTC	NA	TRBD1	TRBJ2-7	TRBV28
CASSKGFGNTEAFF	TGTGCCAGTAGTAAGGGGTTCGGGAACACTGAAGCTTTCTTT	NA	NA	TRBJ1-1	TRBV19
CASTGGRGNQPQHF	TGTGCCAGCACCGGGGGGAGGGGTAATCAGCCCCAGCATTTT	NA	NA	TRBJ1-5	TRBV6-6
CASSHPSGRTYNEQFF	TGTGCCAGCAGCCATCCTAGCGGGAGGACCTACAATGAGCAGTTCTTC	NA	TRBD2	TRBJ2-1	TRBV4-2
CSVGTDDYEQYF	TGCAGCGTGGGGACAGACGACTACGAGCAGTACTTC	NA	TRBD1	TRBJ2-7	TRBV29-1
CASRKQGQETQYF	TGTGCCAGCAGAAAGCAGGGCCAAGAGACCCAGTACTTC	NA	NA	TRBJ2-5	TRBV11-3